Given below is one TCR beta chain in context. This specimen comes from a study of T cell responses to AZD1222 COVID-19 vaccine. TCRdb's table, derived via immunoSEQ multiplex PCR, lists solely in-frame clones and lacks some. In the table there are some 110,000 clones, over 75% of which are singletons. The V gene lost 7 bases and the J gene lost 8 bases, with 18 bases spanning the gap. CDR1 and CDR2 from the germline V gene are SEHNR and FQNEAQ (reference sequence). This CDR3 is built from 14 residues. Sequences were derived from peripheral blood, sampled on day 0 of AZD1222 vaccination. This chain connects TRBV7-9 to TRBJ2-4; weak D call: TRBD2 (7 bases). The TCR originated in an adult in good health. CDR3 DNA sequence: TGTGCCAGCACCCAGTCGGGGGGCAGGGACATTCAGTACTTC. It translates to CASTQSGGRDIQYF.